This paragraph reports one T cell receptor (beta chain). What it binds is not known. The data were produced by immunoSEQ multiplex PCR, yet TCRdb's version contains in-frame clones alone and is incomplete. The sample holds 100,000 or so clones; about 91% are singletons and the top ten take around 0.73%. The length of the CDR3 is 11 residues. V dropped 3 bases and J dropped 9 bases, with 9 bases sitting between them. Germline CDR1 DFQATT, CDR2 SNEGSKA (reference sequence). This sample is drawn from a study of siplizumab effects on memory and regulatory T cells. Broader study findings: Alloreactive sequences from unstimulated CD4+ memory cells fell significantly with siplizumab. Proliferating Tregs taken from siplizumab cultures were not shown to have a confirmed suppressive function. Memory cells seemed less diverse than naive T cells, which also seemed major contributors to the alloresponse.

The sequence derives from a human donor in good health. The sequenced sample consisted of Tregs sorted from blood. The chain carries TRBV20-1 and TRBJ2-1; D is ambiguous. The CDR3: CSARYAREQFF. As DNA, the CDR3 is TGCAGTGCTAGGTACGCCCGTGAGCAGTTCTTC.